This T cell receptor beta chain emerged from a study of shared clonotypes between healthy human individuals. The CDR3 is made up of 15 amino acids. Germline V gene sequence: CDR1 MDHEN, CDR2 SYDVKM. The ends lost 5 bases at V and 4 bases at J; junction bases unmatched: 4. From CD4+ cells came CD45RA+ naive and CD45RA-negative memory subsets. TCRdb's copy holds only in-frame clones and misses some; the assay was immunoSEQ multiplex PCR. The sample lists around 2.5 million clones; roughly 93% were seen once. Sequences were obtained from naive CD4+ T cells from PBMCs. The subset: CD45RA+ positively selected. This receptor was taken from a man between 18 and 29 years old in good health. Some clones in this sample may be carry-over from other donors' samples. The chain couples TRBV28 to TRBJ2-7; 14 bases match TRBD2. CDR3 bases: TGTGCCAGCAGTCCACGACTAGCGGGAGGGTACGAGCAGTACTTC. Its protein is CASSPRLAGGYEQYF.